This TCR beta chain was observed in a study of cytomegalovirus exposure and HLA in healthy donors. In the study overall: The 550 to 700 first-cohort repertoires and the 95 to 150 validation repertoires shared the same platform, a later analysis reported.

General study findings and limits: High sensitivity and specificity were reportedly achieved when the classifier diagnosed cytomegalovirus status. Overall, roughly 150 TCR beta chains were annotated as cytomegalovirus-associated.

Sequencing used immunoSEQ multiplex PCR; TCRdb keeps in-frame clones, though not all of them. The data contain 100,000 to 150,000 clones, around 92% of them singletons. The CDR3 length is 16 residues. Germline V gene sequence: CDR1 LNHDA, CDR2 SQIVND (reference sequence). Trimming took 5 bases from V and 7 from J; bases not matched to a gene: 8. With regard to this clone: The antigen is not known.

The TCR sequence derives from a man aged 25-45 years in good health and CMV-seronegative. Sequencing input: PBMCs. The chain recombines TRBV19 with TRBJ2-3, with TRBD2 matching 14 bases. The CDR3 region has the DNA TGTGCCAGTAGTCCCCGACTAGCGGGGGGGCTATATACGCAGTATTTT. It is translated as CASSPRLAGGLYTQYF.